The T cell receptor (beta chain) described here comes from a study of OX40 agonist ivuxolimab in advanced cancers. Libraries were prepared by immunoSEQ multiplex PCR; TCRdb keeps only in-frame clonotypes and omits some of them. The sample consists of 50,000 to 65,000 clones, 85% to 90% of them appearing once. This sample comprised CD4+ or CD8+ T cells sorted from blood, obtained in a trial of the OX40 agonist ivuxolimab. The TCR was taken from an adult with an advanced solid tumor such as melanoma, head and neck, liver or kidney cancer.

The CDR3 spells CAWSLLWGETQYF. The CDR3 DNA reads as TGTGCCTGGAGTTTACTCTGGGGGGAGACCCAGTACTTC. This sequence joins TRBV30 and TRBJ2-5; D is perhaps TRBD1 or TRBD2 (5 bases each). The CDR3 has 13 amino acids. Germline V gene data show CDR1 as GTSNPN and CDR2 as SVGIG (reference sequence). Trimming pared 2 bases from V and 5 bases from J, leaving 12 bases between.